These 2 T cell receptor beta chains came from one sample sequenced in a study of PD-1 blockade in classical Hodgkin lymphoma. Patients all relapsed after autologous stem cell transplantation, and there was variation in brentuximab vedotin exposure. The assay was immunoSEQ multiplex PCR, and TCRdb's table has in-frame clones only and misses some. The sample lists around 100,000 clones; roughly 89% were seen once. This specimen consisted of peripheral blood mononuclear cells (PBMCs), obtained before the second cycle of nivolumab. Receptors originate from a human donor with classical Hodgkin lymphoma.

This clone has just one count. The V and J genes are TRBV4-2 and TRBJ2-7; 8 nucleotides agree with TRBD2. This CDR3 comprises 16 residues. Trimming removed 1 base from V and 6 bases from J; junction bases left unmatched: 11. CDR1 and CDR2 (germline): LGHNA, YNFKEQ. CDR3 region: CASSQVTGGEAGEQYF. The CDR3 DNA is TGTGCCAGCAGCCAAGTTACGGGAGGGGAGGCAGGCGAGCAGTACTTC.

The V gene is TRBV4-2, the J gene TRBJ1-2; D is unresolved. The germline V and J ends were trimmed by 0 bases and 4 bases, with 12 bases remaining between them. The length of the CDR3 is 15 residues. Per germline, CDR1 LGHNA and CDR2 YNFKEQ. The CDR3 region is CASSQENGPSYGYTF. In DNA form, the CDR3 reads TGTGCCAGCAGCCAAGAAAACGGACCGAGCTATGGCTACACCTTC.